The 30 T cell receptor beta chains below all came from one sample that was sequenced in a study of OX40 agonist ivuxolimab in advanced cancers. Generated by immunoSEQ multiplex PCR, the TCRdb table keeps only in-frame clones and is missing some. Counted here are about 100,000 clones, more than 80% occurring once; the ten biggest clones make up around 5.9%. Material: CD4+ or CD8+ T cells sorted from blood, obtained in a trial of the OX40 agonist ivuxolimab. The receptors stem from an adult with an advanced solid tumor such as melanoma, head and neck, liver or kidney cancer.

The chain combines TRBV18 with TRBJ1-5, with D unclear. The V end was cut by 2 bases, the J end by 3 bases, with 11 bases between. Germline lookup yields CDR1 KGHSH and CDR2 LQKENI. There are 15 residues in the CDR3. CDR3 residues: CASSPGSSLNQPQHF. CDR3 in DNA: TGTGCCAGCTCACCAGGGTCCAGTCTCAATCAGCCCCAGCATTTT.

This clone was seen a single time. Here the CDR3 DNA reads TGTGCCATTTGGGTACCGAAAACCTATGGCTACACCTTC. Its translation: CAIWVPKTYGYTF. The rearrangement joins TRBV6-5 to TRBJ1-2; D remains unclear. This CDR3 is built from 13 residues. Germline V lookup: CDR1 MNHEY, CDR2 SVGAGI. V shed 10 bases and J shed 4 bases, with 16 bases lying between them.

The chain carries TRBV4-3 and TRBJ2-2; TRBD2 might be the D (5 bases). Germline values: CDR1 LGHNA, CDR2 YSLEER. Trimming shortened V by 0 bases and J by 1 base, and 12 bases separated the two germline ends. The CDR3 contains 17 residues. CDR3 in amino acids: CASSQDSSGKNTGELFF. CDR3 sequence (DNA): TGCGCCAGCAGCCAAGATTCCTCGGGGAAGAACACCGGGGAGCTGTTTTTT.

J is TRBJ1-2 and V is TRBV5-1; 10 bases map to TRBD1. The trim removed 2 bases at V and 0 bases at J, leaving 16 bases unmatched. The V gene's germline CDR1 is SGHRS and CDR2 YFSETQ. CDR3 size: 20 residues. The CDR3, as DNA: TGCGCCAGCAGCTTTAACCTCCAACTGACAGGGGGCGTCCCTAACTATGGCTACACCTTC. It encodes CASSFNLQLTGGVPNYGYTF. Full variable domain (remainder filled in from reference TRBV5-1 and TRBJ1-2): KAGVTQTPRYLIKTRGQQVTLSCSPISGHRSVSWYQQTPGQGLQFLFEYFSETQRNKGNFPGRFSGRQFSNSRSEMNVSTLELGDSALYLCASSFNLQLTGGVPNYGYTFGSGTRLTVV.

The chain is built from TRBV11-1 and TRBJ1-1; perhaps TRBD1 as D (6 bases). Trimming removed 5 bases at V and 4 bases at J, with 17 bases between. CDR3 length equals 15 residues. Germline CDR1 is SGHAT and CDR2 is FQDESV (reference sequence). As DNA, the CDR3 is TGTGCCAGCAGCCACGCCTCAGGGGTCAGCACTGAAGCTTTCTTT. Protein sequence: CASSHASGVSTEAFF.

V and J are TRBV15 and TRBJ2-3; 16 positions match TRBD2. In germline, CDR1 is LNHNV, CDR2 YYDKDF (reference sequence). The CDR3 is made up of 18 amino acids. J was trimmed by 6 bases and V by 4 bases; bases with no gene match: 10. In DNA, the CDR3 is TGTGCCACCAGCATCCATCGACCGGGACTAGCGGGAGGGGATACGCAGTATTTT. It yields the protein CATSIHRPGLAGGDTQYF.

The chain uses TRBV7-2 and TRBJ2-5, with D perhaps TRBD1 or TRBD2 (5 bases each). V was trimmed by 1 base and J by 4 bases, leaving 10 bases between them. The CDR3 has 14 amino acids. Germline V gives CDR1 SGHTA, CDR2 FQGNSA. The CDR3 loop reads CASSLGGGGETQYF. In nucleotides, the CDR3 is TGTGCCAGCAGCTTAGGGGGCGGAGGAGAGACCCAGTACTTC.

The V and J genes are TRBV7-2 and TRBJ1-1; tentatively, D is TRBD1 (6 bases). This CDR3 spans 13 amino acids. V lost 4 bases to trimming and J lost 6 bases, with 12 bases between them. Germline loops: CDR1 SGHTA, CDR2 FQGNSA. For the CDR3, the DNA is TGTGCCAGCAGCTCCCGCGGGGGCTCTGAAGCTTTCTTT. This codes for CASSSRGGSEAFF.

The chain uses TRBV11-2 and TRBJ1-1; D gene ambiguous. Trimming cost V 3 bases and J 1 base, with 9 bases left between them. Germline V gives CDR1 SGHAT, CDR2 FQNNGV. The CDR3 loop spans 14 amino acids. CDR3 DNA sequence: TGTGCCAGCAGCTTTGGGGAGGGGAACACTGAAGCTTTCTTT. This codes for CASSFGEGNTEAFF.

As DNA, the CDR3 is TGTGCCACCAGCAGAGGGGACAGGGAAAAAGATACGCAGTATTTT. This codes for CATSRGDREKDTQYF. The genes are TRBV15 and TRBJ2-3; 9 bases align to TRBD1. In germline, CDR1 is LNHNV, CDR2 YYDKDF (reference sequence). The CDR3 totals 15 residues. J gave up 5 bases and V 1 base, and 4 bases lay outside the gene matches.

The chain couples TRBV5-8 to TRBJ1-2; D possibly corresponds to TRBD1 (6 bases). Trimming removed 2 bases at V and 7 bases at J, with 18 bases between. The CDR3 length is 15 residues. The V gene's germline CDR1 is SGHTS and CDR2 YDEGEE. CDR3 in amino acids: CASSLPSPRQVGYTF. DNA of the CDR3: TGTGCCAGCAGCTTACCCTCCCCTCGACAGGTTGGCTACACCTTC.

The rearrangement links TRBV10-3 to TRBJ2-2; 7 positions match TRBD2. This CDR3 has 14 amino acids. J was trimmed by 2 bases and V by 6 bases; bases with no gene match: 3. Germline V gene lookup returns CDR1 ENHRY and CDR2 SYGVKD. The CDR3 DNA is TGTGCCATCAGAGGACTAGGAAACACCGGGGAGCTGTTTTTT. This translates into CAIRGLGNTGELFF.

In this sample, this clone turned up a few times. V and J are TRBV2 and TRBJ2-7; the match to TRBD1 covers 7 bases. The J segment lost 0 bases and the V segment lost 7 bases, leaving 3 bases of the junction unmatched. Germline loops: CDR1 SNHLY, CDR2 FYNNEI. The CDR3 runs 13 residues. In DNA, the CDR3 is TGTGCCAGCACCCGGGACAGCTCCTACGAGCAGTACTTC. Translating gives CASTRDSSYEQYF.

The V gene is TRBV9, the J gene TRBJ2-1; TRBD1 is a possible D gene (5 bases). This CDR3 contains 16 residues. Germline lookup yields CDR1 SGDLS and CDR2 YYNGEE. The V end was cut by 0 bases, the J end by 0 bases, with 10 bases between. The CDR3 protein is CASSVGQLPSYNEQFF. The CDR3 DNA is TGTGCCAGCAGCGTAGGACAGCTACCCTCCTACAATGAGCAGTTCTTC.

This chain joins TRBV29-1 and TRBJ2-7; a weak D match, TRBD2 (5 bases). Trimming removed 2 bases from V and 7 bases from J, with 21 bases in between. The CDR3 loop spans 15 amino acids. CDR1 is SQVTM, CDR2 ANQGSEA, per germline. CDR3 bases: TGCAGCGTTGAACTCCGCTCCCTCGAGGGAATTGAGCAGTACTTC. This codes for CSVELRSLEGIEQYF.

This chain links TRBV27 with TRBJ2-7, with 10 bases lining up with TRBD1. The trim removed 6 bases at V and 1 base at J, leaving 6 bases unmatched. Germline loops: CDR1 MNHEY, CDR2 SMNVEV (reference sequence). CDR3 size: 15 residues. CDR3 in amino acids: CASRETGGHSYEQYF. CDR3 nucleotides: TGTGCCAGCAGAGAGACAGGGGGCCATTCCTACGAGCAGTACTTC.

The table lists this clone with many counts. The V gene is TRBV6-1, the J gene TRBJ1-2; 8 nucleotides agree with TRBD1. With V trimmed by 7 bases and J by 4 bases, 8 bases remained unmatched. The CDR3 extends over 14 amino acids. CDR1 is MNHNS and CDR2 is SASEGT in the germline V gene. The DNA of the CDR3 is TGTGCCAGCAACGAACAGGGGGGGGCCTATGGCTACACCTTC. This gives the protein CASNEQGGAYGYTF.

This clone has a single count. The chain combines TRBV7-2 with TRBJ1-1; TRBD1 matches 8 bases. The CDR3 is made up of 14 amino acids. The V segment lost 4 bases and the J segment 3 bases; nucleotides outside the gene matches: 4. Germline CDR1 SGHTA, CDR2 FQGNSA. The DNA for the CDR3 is TGTGCCAGCAGCTACGGACAGGGTTACACTGAAGCTTTCTTT. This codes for CASSYGQGYTEAFF.

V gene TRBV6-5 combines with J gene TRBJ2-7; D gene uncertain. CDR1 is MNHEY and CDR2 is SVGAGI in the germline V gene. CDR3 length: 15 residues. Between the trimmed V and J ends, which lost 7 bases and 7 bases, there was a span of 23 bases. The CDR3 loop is CASTPRLGPLGEQYF. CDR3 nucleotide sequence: TGTGCCAGCACCCCGCGGCTAGGGCCCCTAGGGGAGCAGTACTTC.

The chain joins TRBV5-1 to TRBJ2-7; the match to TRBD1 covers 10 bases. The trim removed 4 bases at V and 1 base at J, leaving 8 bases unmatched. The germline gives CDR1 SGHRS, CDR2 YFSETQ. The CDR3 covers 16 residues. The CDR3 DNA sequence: TGCGCCAGCAGCCAGCATAGGACAGGGGGTTCCTACGAGCAGTACTTC. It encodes CASSQHRTGGSYEQYF.

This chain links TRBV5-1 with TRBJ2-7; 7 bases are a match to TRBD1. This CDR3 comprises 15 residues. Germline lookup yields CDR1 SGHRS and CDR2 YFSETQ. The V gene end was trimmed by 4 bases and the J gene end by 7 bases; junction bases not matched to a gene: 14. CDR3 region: CASSQGRGSSWEQYF. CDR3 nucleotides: TGCGCCAGCAGCCAAGGCAGGGGGAGTTCGTGGGAGCAGTACTTC.

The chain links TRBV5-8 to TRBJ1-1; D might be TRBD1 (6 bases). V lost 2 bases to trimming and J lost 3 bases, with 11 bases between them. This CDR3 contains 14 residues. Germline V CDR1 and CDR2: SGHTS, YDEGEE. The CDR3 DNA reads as TGTGCCAGCAGCTTAGGGGGGAAGGACACTGAAGCTTTCTTT. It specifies CASSLGGKDTEAFF.

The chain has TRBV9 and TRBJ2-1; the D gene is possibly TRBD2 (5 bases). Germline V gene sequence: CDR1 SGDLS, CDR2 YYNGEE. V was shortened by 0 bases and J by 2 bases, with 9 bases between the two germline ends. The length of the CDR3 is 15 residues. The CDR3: CASSVEEETYNEQFF. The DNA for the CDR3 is TGTGCCAGCAGCGTAGAGGAGGAGACCTACAATGAGCAGTTCTTC.

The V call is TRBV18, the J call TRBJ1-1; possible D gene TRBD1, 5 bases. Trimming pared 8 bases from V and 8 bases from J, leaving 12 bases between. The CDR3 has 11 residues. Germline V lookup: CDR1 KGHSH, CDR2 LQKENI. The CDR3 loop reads CASREGTEAFF. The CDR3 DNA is TGTGCCAGCCGCGAAGGGACCGAAGCTTTCTTT.

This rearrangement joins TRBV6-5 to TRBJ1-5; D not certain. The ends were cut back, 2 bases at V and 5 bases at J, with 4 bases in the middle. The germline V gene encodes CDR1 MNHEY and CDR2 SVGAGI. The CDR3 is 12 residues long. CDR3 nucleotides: TGTGCCAGCAGTTACGGTGATCAGCCCCAGCATTTT. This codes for CASSYGDQPQHF.

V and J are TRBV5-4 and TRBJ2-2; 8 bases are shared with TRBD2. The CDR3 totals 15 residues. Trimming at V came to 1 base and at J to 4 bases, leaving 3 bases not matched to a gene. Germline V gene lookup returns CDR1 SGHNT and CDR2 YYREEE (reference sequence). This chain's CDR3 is CASSLRTSRTGELFF. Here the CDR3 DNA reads TGTGCCAGCAGCTTGCGGACTAGCCGCACCGGGGAGCTGTTTTTT.

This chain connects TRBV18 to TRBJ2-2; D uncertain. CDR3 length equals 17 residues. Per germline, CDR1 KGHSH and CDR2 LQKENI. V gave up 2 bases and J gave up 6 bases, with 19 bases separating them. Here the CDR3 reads CASSPTLKADGPGELFF. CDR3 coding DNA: TGTGCCAGCTCACCAACCCTGAAGGCCGACGGGCCCGGGGAGCTGTTTTTT.

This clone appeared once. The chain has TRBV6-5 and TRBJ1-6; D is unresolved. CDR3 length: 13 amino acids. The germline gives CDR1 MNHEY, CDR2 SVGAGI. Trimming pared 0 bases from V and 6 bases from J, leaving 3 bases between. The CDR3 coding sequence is TGTGCCAGCAGTTACTCGAGTAATTCACCCCTCCACTTT. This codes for CASSYSSNSPLHF.

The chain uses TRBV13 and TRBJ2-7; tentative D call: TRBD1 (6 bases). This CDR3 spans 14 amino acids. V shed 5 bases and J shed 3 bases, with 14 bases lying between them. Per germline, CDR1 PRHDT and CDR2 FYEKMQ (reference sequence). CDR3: CASSISGTFYEQYF. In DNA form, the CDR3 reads TGTGCCAGCAGCATCTCCGGGACATTCTACGAGCAGTACTTC. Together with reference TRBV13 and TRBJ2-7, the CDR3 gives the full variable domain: AAGVIQSPRHLIKEKRETATLKCYPIPRHDTVYWYQQGPGQDPQFLISFYEKMQSDKGSIPDRFSAQQFSDYHSELNMSSLELGDSALYFCASSISGTFYEQYFGPGTRLTVT.

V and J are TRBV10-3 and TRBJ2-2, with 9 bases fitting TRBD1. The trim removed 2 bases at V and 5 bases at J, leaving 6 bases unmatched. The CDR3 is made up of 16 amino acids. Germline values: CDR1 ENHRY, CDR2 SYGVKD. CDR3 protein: CAISENGGTGTGELFF. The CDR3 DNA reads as TGTGCCATCAGTGAGAATGGGGGGACAGGGACCGGGGAGCTGTTTTTT.